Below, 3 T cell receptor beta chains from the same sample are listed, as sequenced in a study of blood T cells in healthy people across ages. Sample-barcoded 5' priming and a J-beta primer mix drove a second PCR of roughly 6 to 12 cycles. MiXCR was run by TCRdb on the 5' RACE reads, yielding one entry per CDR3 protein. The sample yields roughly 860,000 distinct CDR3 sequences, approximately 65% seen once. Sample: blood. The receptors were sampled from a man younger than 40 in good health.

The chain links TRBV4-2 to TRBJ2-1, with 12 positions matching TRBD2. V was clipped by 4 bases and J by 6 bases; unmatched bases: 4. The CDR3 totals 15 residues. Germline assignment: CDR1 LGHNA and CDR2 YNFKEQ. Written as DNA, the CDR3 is TGTGCCAGCAGCCCTAGCGGGGGGGCCCTCAATGAGCAGTTCTTC. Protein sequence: CASSPSGGALNEQFF.

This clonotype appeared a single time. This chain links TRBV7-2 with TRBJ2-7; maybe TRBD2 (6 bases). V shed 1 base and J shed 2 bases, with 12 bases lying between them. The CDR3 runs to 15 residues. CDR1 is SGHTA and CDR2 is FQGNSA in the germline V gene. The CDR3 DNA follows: TGTGCCAGCAGCTTAGGGGGGGTCTTGACCTACGAGCAGTACTTC. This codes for CASSLGGVLTYEQYF. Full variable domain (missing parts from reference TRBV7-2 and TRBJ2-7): GAGVSQSPSNKVTEKGKDVELRCDPISGHTALYWYRQSLGQGLEFLIYFQGNSAPDKSGLPSDRFSAERTGGSVSTLTIQRTQQEDSAVYLCASSLGGVLTYEQYFGPGTRLTVT.

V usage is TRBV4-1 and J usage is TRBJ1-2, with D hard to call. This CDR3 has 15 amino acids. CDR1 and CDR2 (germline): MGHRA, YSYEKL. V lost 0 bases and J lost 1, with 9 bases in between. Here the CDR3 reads CASSQDTGDNYGYTF. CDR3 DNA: TGCGCCAGCAGCCAAGATACCGGGGATAACTATGGCTACACCTTC.